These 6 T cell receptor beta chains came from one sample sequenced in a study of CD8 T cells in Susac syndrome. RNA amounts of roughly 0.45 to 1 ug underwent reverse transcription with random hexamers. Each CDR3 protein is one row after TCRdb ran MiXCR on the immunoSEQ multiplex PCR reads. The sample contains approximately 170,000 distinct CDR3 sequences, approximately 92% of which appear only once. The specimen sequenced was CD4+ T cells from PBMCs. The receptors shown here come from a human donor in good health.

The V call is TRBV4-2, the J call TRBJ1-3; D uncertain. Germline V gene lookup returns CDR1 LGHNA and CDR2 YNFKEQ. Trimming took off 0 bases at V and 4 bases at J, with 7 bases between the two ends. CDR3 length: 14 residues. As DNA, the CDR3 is TGTGCCAGCAGCCAAGACAGATCCGGAAACACCATATATTTT. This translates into CASSQDRSGNTIYF.

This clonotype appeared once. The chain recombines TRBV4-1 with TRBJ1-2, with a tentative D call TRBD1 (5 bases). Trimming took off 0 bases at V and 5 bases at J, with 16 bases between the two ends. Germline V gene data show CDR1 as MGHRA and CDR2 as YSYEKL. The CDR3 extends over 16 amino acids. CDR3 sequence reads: CASSQDTAGTHYGYTF. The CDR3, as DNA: TGCGCCAGCAGCCAAGATACGGCAGGGACGCATTATGGCTACACCTTC.

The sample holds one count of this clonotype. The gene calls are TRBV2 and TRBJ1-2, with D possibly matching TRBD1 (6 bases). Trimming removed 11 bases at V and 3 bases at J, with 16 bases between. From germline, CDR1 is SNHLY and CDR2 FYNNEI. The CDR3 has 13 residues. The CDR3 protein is CASQAQGHYGYTF. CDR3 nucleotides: TGTGCCTCCCAAGCGCAGGGGCACTATGGCTACACCTTC.

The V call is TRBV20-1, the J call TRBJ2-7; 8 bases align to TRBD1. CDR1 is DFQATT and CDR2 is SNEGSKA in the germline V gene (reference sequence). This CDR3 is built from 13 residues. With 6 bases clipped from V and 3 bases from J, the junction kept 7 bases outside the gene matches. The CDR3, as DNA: TGCAGTGCCTCCGGGACAGGAGTCTACGAGCAGTACTTC. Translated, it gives CSASGTGVYEQYF.

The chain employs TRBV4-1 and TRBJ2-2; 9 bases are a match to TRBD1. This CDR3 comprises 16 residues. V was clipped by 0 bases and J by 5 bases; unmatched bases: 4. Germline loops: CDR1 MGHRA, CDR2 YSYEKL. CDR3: CASSQDLGTGTGELFF. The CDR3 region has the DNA TGCGCCAGCAGCCAAGATCTCGGGACAGGGACCGGGGAGCTGTTTTTT.

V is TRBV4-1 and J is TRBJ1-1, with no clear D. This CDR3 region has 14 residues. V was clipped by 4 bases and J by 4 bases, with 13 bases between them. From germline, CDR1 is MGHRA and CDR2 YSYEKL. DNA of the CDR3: TGCGCCAGCAGCCCTCTGATTGTGAGCACTGAAGCTTTCTTT. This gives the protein CASSPLIVSTEAFF.